Following are 8 T cell receptor beta chains from one sample sequenced in a study of regulatory and conventional T cells in RAG deficiency. Assay used: immunoSEQ multiplex PCR; TCRdb lists only in-frame clones, some missing. Of about 46,000 clones detected, about 90% appear once; the ten largest clones hold 0.51%. The sorted conventional CD4+ T cells were CD25-low and CD127-high, with genomic DNA sequenced. This sample also appeared in a second study, on regulatory T cells. According to that study: The PCR used 52 TRBV and 13 TRBJ primers.

Sequencing was performed on CD4+ effector T cells sorted from blood. These receptors originate from a human donor in good health.

This chain joins TRBV6-5 and TRBJ2-7, with D possibly matching TRBD1 (6 bases). V lost 0 bases and J lost 5, with 11 bases in between. Germline values: CDR1 MNHEY, CDR2 SVGAGI. The CDR3 covers 14 residues. DNA for the CDR3: TGTGCCAGCAGTTACTCGAACTCAGGGGACGAGCAGTACTTC. It codes for CASSYSNSGDEQYF.

Only one count was recorded for this clone. The CDR3 reads CASSLWFGQGAGGNSPLHF. The CDR3 DNA sequence: TGTGCCAGTAGTCTCTGGTTCGGACAGGGGGCGGGAGGTAATTCACCCCTCCACTTT. The chain recombines TRBV19 with TRBJ1-6; 11 bases fit TRBD1. V lost 5 bases to trimming and J lost 6 bases; unmatched junction nucleotides: 15. CDR1 is LNHDA and CDR2 is SQIVND in the germline V gene (reference sequence). The CDR3 is 19 residues long.

This clone has just one count. The V and J genes are TRBV6-4 and TRBJ2-3; 9 bases agree with TRBD1. The length of the CDR3 is 13 residues. Per the germline V gene, CDR1 is MRHNA and CDR2 is SNTAGT. V was pared by 9 bases and J by 2 bases, with 3 bases of the junction left unmatched. The CDR3 loop reads CASGTGHTDTQYF. The CDR3 coding sequence is TGTGCCAGTGGGACAGGGCACACAGATACGCAGTATTTT.

The CDR3 sequence: CASSLSDVTGTQYF. The CDR3 DNA is TGTGCCAGCAGTTTATCGGATGTCACAGGGACCCAGTACTTC. The chain carries TRBV28 and TRBJ2-5, with D perhaps TRBD1 (5 bases). The CDR3 length is 14 residues. The germline V gene has CDR1 MDHEN and CDR2 SYDVKM. V shed 1 base and J shed 7 bases, with 13 bases lying between them.

The table lists this clone with a count of one. The V and J genes are TRBV5-4 and TRBJ2-5, with a weak D call TRBD1 (7 bases). Trimming left V 2 bases short and J 2 bases short, with 19 bases between. This CDR3 has 17 residues. Germline CDR1 and CDR2: SGHNT and YYREEE (reference sequence). This CDR3 is CASSLGGNSGPQETQYF. The CDR3 nucleotides are TGTGCCAGCAGCTTAGGGGGCAATAGCGGCCCGCAAGAGACCCAGTACTTC.

This chain uses TRBV7-9 with TRBJ2-7, with unresolved D. The CDR3 is 12 residues long. Trimming cost V 1 base and J 2 bases, with 3 bases left between them. In germline, CDR1 is SEHNR, CDR2 FQNEAQ (reference sequence). The CDR3 here is CASSLEPYEQYF. The CDR3 DNA is TGTGCCAGCAGCTTAGAACCCTACGAGCAGTACTTC.

Only one count was recorded for this clone. The chain is built from TRBV6-1 and TRBJ1-2, with D unclear. The CDR3 runs to 13 residues. V gave up 1 base and J gave up 3 bases, with 6 bases separating them. Germline lookup yields CDR1 MNHNS and CDR2 SASEGT. CDR3 sequence reads: CASSEETDYGYTF. CDR3 bases: TGTGCCAGCAGTGAAGAGACGGACTATGGCTACACCTTC.

The chain recombines TRBV19 with TRBJ2-7; TRBD2 aligns across 10 bases. V shed 2 bases and J 2 bases; nucleotides not matched to a gene: 6. This CDR3 is 16 amino acids long. Per germline, CDR1 LNHDA and CDR2 SQIVND (reference sequence). The CDR3 sequence is CASSIRLAGGTYEQYF. The CDR3 DNA follows: TGTGCCAGTAGTATAAGGTTAGCGGGAGGAACCTACGAGCAGTACTTC.